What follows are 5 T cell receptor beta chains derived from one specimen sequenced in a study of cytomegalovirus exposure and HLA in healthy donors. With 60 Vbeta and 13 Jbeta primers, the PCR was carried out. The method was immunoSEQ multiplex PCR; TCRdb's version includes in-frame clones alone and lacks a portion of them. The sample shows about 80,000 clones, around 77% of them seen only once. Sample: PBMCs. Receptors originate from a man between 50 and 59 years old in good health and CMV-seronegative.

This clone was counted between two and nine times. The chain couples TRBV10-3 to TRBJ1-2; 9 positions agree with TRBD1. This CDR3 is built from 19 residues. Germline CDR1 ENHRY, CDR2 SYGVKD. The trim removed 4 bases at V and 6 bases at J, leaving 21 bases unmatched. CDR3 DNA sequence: TGTGCCATCAGTGTTGGTCCTCTACTTTTGGGACAGGGAGGTAATGGCTACACCTTC. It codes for CAISVGPLLLGQGGNGYTF.

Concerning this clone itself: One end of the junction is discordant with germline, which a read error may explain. CDR3 protein: CAISVGGESGNTIYF. CDR3 nucleotide sequence: TGTGCCATCAGCGTAGGGGGGGAATCTGGAAACACCATATATTTT. V and J are TRBV9 and TRBJ1-3; maybe TRBD1 (6 bases). The germline CDR1 and CDR2 sequences are SGDLS and YYNGEE. The CDR3 covers 15 residues.

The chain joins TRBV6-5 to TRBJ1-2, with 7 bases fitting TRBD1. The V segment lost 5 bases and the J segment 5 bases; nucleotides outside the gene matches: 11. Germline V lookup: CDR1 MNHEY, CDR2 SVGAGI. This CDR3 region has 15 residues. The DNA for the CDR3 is TGTGCCAGCAGTAACCCGGGACAGAGACTATATGGCTACACCTTC. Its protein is CASSNPGQRLYGYTF.

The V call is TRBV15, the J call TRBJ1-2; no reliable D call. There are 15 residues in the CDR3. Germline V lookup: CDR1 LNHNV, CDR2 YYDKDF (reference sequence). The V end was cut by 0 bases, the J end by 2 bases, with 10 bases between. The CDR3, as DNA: TGTGCCACCAGCAGAGATTTCAGCGCGAACTATGGCTACACCTTC. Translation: CATSRDFSANYGYTF.

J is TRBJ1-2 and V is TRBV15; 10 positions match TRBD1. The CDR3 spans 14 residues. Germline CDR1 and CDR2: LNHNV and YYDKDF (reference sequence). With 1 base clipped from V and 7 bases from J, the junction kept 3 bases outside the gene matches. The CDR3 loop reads CATSRGQGARGYTF. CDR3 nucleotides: TGTGCCACCAGCAGAGGACAGGGGGCTCGTGGCTACACCTTC.